The subject of this entry is one T cell receptor beta chain. This clone showed up just once. This receptor's antigen is unknown. No clone much larger than this one lies a single base away; base qualities are absent. This entry comes from a study of fetal regulatory T cell absence and autoimmunity (dated by TCRdb to 2016 to 2017). Broadly, across the study: Autoimmunity of the exocrine pancreas was seen in the IPEX patients even though clinical diabetes was absent. Results the study describes overall, beyond this receptor: The TCR compartment showed significant oligoclonal enrichment in pancreas versus cord blood, with some top clones over 100-fold enriched. The oligoclonal enrichment was taken as support for antigen-driven autoimmunity in the pancreas before birth in IPEX syndrome. TRB gene family usage was broadly similar between cord blood and pancreas, resembling published neonatal and adult repertoires.

Spanning cysteine to phenylalanine, the CDR3 consists of 14 amino acids. The sequence is cut down to CDR3 DNA, 42 bases in frame from base 1. V is pruned by 6 bases and J by 4 bases, leaving 6 bases of the junction without a gene match. Sequences SNHLY (CDR1) and FYNNEI (CDR2) are obtained from the germline V gene. On the immunoSEQ human TCRbeta survey platform, TCRbeta CDR3 regions were amplified and barcoded with a two-step multiplex PCR. Libraries were sequenced on Illumina instruments, and IgH from the same samples was sequenced in parallel. The authors processed their data as follows. To remove PCR and sequencing errors, raw reads were filtered against the IMGT V, D, J definitions and then binned using a nearest-neighbor algorithm. A clone was defined as an identical nucleotide sequence, and differential abundance between tissues was tested with a Fisher exact test for each clone using a pFDR threshold of p<0.01. Clones whose frequencies were too low for statistical inference were excluded by a minimum inclusion filter of 10 in either sample. Pairwise clonal comparisons used the immunoSEQ Analyzer, and gene family usage was assessed with IMGT tools. The table comes from immuneACCESS by way of TCRdb, which keeps in-frame sequences with V and J called. Part of the clones is missing from these tables; in studies checked, under half for an unresolved V gene and the rest for unknown reasons. V, J and clone size derive from that table, while D and trimming were established from the DNA sequence. This sample gives 95,000 or so clones in total; about two thirds of them show up just once. Approximately 1.9% of the sample belongs to the ten largest clones.

Genomic DNA from frozen pancreas tissue was processed for repertoire sequencing. Genomic DNA, about 1.9-3.1 ug, was extracted from umbilical cord blood or frozen pancreas using the DNeasy Blood and Tissue Kit. The rearrangement joined TRBV2 to TRBJ1-1; 9 junctional bases match TRBD1. The source is a male donor with IPEX syndrome. The source material was pancreas tissue. This receptor carries the CDR3 CASSEDRGITEAFF. At the DNA level, the sequence is TGTGCCAGCAGCGAGGACAGGGGAATCACTGAAGCTTTCTTT.